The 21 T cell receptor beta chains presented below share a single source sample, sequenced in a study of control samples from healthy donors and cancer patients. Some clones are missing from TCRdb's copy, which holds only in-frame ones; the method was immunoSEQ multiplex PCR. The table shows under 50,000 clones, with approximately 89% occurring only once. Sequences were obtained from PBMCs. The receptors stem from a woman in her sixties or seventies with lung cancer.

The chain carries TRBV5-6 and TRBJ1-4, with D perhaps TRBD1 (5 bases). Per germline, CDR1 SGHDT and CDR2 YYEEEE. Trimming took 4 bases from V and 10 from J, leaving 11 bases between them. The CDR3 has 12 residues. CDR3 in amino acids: CASSLPQGKLFF. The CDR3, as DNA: TGTGCCAGCAGCCTCCCCCAGGGAAAACTGTTTTTT.

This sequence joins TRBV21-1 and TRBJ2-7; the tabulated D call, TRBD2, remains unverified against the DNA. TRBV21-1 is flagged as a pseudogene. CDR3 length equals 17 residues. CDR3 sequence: CASSMWLTSGRAYEQYF. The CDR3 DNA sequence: TGTGCCAGCAGCATGTGGTTGACTAGCGGGAGGGCTTACGAGCAGTACTTC.

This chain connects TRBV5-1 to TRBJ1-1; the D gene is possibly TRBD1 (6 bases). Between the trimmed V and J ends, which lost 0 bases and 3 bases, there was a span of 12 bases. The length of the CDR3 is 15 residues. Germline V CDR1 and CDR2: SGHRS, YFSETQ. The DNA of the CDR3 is TGCGCCAGCAGCTTGGAGCCGGAGGGGGACACTGAAGCTTTCTTT. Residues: CASSLEPEGDTEAFF.

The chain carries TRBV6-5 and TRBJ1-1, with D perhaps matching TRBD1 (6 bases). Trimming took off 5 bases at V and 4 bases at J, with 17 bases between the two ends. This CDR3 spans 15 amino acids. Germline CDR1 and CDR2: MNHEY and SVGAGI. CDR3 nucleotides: TGTGCCAGCAGTCCTCTAGGGGGGAGCGGCACTGAAGCTTTCTTT. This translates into CASSPLGGSGTEAFF.

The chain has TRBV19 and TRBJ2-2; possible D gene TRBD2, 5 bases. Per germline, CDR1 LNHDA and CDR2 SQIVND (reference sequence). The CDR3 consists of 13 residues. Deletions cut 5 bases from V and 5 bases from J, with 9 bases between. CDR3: CASSLRLTGELFF. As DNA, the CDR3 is TGTGCCAGTAGTCTGCGACTAACCGGGGAGCTGTTTTTT.

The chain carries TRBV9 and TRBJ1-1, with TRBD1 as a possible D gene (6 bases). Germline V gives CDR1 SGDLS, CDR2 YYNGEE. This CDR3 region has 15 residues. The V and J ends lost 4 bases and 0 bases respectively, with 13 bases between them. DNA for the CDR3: TGTGCCAGCAGCCCGAGAGGGGGGTTGAACACTGAAGCTTTCTTT. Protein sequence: CASSPRGGLNTEAFF.

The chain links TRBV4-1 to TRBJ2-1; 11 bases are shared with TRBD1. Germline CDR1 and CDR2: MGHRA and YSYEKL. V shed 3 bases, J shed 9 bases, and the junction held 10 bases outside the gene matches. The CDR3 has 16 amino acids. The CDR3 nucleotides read TGCGCCAGCAGCCAGTACGGACAGGGGGCTTCGTTTGAGCAGTTCTTC. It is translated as CASSQYGQGASFEQFF.

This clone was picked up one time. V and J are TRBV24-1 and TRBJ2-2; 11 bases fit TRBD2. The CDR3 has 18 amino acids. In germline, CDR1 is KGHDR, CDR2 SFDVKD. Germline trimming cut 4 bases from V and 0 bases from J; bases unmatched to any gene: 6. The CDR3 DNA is TGTGCCACCAGTGACATGGGACTAGCGGCATCGAACACCGGGGAGCTGTTTTTT. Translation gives CATSDMGLAASNTGELFF.

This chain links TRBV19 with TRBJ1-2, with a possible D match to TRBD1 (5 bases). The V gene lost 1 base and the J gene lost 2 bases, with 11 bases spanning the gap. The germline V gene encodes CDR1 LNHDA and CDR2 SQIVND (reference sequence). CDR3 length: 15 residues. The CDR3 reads CASSIGQSSNYGYTF. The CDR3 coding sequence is TGTGCCAGTAGTATAGGACAGAGTAGCAACTATGGCTACACCTTC.

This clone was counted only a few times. The CDR3, as DNA: TGTGCCAGCAGTACCGGACAGGGGGACTATGGCTACACCTTC. Translated, it gives CASSTGQGDYGYTF. The genes are TRBV7-9 and TRBJ1-2, with 10 positions matching TRBD1. V shed 6 bases and J 3 bases; nucleotides not matched to a gene: 4. The CDR3 totals 14 residues. CDR1 and CDR2 from the germline V gene are SEHNR and FQNEAQ (reference sequence).

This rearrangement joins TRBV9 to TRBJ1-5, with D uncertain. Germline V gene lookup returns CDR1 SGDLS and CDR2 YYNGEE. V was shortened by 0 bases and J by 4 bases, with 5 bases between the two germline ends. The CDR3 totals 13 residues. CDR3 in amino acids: CASSVGLNQPQHF. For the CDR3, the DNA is TGTGCCAGCAGCGTAGGGTTGAATCAGCCCCAGCATTTT. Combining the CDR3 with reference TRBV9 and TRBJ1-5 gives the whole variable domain DSGVTQTPKHLITATGQRVTLRCSPRSGDLSVYWYQQSLDQGLQFLIQYYNGEERAKGNILERFSAQQFPDLHSELNLSSLELGDSALYFCASSVGLNQPQHFGDGTRLSIL.

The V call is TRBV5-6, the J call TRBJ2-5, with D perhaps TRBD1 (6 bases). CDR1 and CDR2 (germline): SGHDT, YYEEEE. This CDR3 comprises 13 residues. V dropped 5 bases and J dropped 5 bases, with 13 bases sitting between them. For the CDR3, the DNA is TGTGCCAGCAGACGGACAGTCGGGGAGACCCAGTACTTC. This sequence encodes CASRRTVGETQYF. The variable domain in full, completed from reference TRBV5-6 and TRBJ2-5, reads DAGVTQSPTHLIKTRGQQVTLRCSPKSGHDTVSWYQQALGQGPQFIFQYYEEEERQRGNFPDRFSGHQFPNYSSELNVNALLLGDSALYLCASRRTVGETQYFGPGTRLLVL.

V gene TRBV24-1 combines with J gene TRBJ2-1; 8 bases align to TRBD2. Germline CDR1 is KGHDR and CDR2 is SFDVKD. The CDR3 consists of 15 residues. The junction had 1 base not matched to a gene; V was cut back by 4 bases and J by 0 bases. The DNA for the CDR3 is TGTGCCACCAGTGAAAGCGGGAGCTCCTACAATGAGCAGTTCTTC. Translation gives CATSESGSSYNEQFF.

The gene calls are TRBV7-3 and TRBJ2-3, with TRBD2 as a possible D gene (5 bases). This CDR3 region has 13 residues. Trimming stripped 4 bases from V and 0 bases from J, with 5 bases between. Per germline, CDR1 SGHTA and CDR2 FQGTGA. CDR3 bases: TGTGCCAGCAGCTGGACTAGCACAGATACGCAGTATTTT. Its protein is CASSWTSTDTQYF. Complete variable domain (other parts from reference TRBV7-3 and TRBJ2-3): GAGVSQTPSNKVTEKGKYVELRCDPISGHTALYWYRQSLGQGPEFLIYFQGTGAADDSGLPNDRFFAVRPEGSVSTLKIQRTERGDSAVYLCASSWTSTDTQYFGPGTRLTVL.

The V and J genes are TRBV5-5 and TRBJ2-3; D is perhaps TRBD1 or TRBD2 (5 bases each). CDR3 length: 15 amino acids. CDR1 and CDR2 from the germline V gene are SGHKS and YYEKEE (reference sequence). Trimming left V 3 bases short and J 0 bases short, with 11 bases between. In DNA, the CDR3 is TGTGCCAGCAGCTCGGGACCGATTAGCACAGATACGCAGTATTTT. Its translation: CASSSGPISTDTQYF.

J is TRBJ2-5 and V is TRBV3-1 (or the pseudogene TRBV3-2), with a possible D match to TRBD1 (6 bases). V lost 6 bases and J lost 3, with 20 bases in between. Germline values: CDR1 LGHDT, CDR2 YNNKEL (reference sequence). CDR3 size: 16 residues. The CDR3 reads CASSDVVTGNEETQYF. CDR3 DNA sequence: TGTGCCAGCAGTGATGTCGTTACAGGGAACGAAGAGACCCAGTACTTC.

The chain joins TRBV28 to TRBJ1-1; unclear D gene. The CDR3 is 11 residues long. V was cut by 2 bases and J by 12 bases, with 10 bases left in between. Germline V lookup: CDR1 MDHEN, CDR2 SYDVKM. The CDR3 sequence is CASSLRPRTFF. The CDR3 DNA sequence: TGTGCCAGCAGTTTAAGGCCCCGGACTTTCTTT.

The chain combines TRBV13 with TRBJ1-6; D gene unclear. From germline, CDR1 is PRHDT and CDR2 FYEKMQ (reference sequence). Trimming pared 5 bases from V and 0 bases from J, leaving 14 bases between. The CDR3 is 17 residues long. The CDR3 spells CASSPGRPSSYNSPLHF. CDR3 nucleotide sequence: TGTGCCAGCAGCCCTGGTAGACCCAGCTCCTATAATTCACCCCTCCACTTT.

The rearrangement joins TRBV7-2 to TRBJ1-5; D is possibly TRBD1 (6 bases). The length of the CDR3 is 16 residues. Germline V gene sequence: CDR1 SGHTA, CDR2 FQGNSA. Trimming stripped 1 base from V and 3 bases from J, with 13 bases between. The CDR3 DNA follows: TGTGCCAGCAGCTTAGTCGGGGGGCAGAACAATCAGCCCCAGCATTTT. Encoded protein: CASSLVGGQNNQPQHF.

The CDR3 spells CASSVGLAGGYTPSTDTQYF. CDR3 coding DNA: TGTGCCAGCAGCGTGGGACTAGCGGGAGGGTATACTCCTAGCACAGATACGCAGTATTTT. The chain links TRBV9 to TRBJ2-3; 16 nucleotides agree with TRBD2. The trim removed 2 bases at V and 0 bases at J, leaving 9 bases unmatched. The CDR3 has 20 amino acids. Germline V CDR1 and CDR2: SGDLS, YYNGEE. The whole variable domain, remainder taken from reference TRBV9 and TRBJ2-3, is DSGVTQTPKHLITATGQRVTLRCSPRSGDLSVYWYQQSLDQGLQFLIQYYNGEERAKGNILERFSAQQFPDLHSELNLSSLELGDSALYFCASSVGLAGGYTPSTDTQYFGPGTRLTVL.

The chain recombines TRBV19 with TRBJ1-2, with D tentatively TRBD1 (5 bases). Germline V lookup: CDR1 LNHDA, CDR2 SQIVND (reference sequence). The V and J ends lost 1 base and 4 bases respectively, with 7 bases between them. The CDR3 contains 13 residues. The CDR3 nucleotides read TGTGCCAGTAGTATAGGGGGGACCTATGGCTACACCTTC. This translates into CASSIGGTYGYTF.